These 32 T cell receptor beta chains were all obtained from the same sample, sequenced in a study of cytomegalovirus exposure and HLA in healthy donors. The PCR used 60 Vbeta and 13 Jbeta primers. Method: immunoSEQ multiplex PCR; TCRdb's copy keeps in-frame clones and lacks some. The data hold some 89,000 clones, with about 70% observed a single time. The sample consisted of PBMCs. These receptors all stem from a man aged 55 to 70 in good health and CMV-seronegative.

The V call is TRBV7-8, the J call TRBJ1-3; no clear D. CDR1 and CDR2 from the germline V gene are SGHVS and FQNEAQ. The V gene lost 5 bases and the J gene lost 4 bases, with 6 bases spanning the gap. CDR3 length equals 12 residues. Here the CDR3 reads CASSPLGNTIYF. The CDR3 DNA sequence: TGTGCCAGCAGCCCCTTAGGAAACACCATATATTTT.

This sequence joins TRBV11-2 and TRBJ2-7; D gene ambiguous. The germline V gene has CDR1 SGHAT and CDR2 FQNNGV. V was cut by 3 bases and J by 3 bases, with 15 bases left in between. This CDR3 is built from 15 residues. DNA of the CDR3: TGTGCCAGCAGCTTTAGTGGGCCAACCCTCTACGAGCAGTACTTC. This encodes CASSFSGPTLYEQYF.

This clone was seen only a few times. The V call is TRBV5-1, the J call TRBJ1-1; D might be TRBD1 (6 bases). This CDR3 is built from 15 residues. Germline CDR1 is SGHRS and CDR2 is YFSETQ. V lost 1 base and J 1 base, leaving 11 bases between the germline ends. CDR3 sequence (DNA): TGCGCCAGCAGCTTGTATGGGGGCGGGAACACTGAAGCTTTCTTT. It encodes CASSLYGGGNTEAFF.

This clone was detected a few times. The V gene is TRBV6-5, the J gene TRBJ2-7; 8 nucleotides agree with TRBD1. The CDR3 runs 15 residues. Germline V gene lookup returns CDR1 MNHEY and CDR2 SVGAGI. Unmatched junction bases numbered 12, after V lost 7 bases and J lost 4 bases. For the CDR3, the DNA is TGTGCCAGCAAGCCTACCGGGACAGGACCTTACGAGCAGTACTTC. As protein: CASKPTGTGPYEQYF.

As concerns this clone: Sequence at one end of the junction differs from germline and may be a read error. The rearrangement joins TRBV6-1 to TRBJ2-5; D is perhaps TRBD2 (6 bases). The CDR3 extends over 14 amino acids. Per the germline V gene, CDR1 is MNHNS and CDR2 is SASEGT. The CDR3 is CATNRGGTQEAQYF. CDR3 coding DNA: TGTGCCACCAACCGGGGCGGGACCCAAGAGGCCCAGTACTTC.

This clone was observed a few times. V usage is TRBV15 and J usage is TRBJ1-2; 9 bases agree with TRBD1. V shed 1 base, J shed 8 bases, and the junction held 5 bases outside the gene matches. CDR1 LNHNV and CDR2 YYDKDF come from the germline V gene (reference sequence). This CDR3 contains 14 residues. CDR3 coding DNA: TGTGCCACCAGCAGAGGGGGACAGGGAGGGGGCTACACCTTC. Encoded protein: CATSRGGQGGGYTF.

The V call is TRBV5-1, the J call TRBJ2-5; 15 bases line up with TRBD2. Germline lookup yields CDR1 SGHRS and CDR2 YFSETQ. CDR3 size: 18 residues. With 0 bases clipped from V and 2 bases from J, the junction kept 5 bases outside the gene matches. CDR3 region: CASSLAPGTSGGQETQYF. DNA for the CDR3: TGCGCCAGCAGCTTGGCCCCCGGGACTAGCGGGGGGCAAGAGACCCAGTACTTC.

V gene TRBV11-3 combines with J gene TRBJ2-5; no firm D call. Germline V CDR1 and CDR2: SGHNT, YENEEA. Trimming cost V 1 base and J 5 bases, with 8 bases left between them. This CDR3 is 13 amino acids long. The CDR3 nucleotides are TGTGCCAGCAGCTTAGCACGGTGGGAGACCCAGTACTTC. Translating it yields CASSLARWETQYF.

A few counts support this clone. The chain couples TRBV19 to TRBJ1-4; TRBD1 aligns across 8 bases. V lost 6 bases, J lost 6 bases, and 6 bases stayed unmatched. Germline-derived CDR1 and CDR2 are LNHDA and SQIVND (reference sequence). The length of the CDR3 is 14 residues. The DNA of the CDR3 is TGTGCCAGTAGGACAACAGGGGGATATGAAAAACTGTTTTTT. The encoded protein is CASRTTGGYEKLFF.

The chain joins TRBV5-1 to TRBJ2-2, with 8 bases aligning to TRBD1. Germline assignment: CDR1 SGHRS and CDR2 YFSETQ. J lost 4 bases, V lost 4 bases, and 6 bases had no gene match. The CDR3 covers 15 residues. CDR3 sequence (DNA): TGCGCCAGCAGCGGCGGAACAGGGGGCACCGGGGAGCTGTTTTTT. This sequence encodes CASSGGTGGTGELFF. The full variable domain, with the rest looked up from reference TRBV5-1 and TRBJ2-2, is KAGVTQTPRYLIKTRGQQVTLSCSPISGHRSVSWYQQTPGQGLQFLFEYFSETQRNKGNFPGRFSGRQFSNSRSEMNVSTLELGDSALYLCASSGGTGGTGELFFGEGSRLTVL.

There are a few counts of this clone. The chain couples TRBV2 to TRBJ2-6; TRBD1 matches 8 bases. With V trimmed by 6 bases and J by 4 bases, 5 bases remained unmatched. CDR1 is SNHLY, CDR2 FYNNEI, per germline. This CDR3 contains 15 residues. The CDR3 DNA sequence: TGTGCCAGCAGCGGACAGGGTTCCGGGGCCAACGTCCTGACTTTC. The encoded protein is CASSGQGSGANVLTF.

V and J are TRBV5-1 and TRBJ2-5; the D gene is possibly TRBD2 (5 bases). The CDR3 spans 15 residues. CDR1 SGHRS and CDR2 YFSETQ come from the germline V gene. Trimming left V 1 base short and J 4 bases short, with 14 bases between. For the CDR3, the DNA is TGCGCCAGCAGCTTGTTCCCAGCCCGGGGAGAGACCCAGTACTTC. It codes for CASSLFPARGETQYF. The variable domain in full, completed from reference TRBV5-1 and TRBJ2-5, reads KAGVTQTPRYLIKTRGQQVTLSCSPISGHRSVSWYQQTPGQGLQFLFEYFSETQRNKGNFPGRFSGRQFSNSRSEMNVSTLELGDSALYLCASSLFPARGETQYFGPGTRLLVL.

This CDR3 reads CASSPQGQGPQHF. DNA for the CDR3: TGTGCCAGTAGTCCACAGGGGCAGGGGCCCCAGCATTTT. V and J are TRBV19 and TRBJ1-5, with 7 nucleotides matching TRBD1. Germline loops: CDR1 LNHDA, CDR2 SQIVND (reference sequence). V shed 5 bases, J shed 9 bases, and the junction held 7 bases outside the gene matches. CDR3 length: 13 residues.

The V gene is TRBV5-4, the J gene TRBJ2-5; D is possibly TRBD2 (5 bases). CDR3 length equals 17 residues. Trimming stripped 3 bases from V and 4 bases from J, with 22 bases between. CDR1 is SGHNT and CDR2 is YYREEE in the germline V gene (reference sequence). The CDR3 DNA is TGTGCCAGCAGCTCTTGGCCGGGTCGCGCCCGGGGAGAGACCCAGTACTTC. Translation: CASSSWPGRARGETQYF. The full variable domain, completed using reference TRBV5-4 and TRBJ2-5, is ETGVTQSPTHLIKTRGQQVTLRCSSQSGHNTVSWYQQALGQGPQFIFQYYREEENGRGNFPPRFSGLQFPNYSSELNVNALELDDSALYLCASSSWPGRARGETQYFGPGTRLLVL.

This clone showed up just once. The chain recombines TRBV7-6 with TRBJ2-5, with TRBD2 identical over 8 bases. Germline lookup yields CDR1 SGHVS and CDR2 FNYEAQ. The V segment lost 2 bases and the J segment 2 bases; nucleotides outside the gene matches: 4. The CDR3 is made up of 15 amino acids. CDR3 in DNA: TGTGCCAGCAGCTTACCGGGACTAGAGCAAGAGACCCAGTACTTC. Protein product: CASSLPGLEQETQYF.

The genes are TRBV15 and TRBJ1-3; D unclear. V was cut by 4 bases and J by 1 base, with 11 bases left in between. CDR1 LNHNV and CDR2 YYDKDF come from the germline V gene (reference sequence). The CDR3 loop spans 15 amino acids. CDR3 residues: CATSTSLGSGNTIYF. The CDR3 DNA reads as TGTGCCACCAGCACCTCTCTAGGTTCTGGAAACACCATATATTTT.

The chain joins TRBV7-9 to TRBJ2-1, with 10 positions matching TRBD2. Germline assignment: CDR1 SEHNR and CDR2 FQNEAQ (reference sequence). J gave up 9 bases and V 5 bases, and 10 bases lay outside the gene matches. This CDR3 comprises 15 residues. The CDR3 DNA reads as TGTGCCAGCAGCCCGCGCGGGACTAGCGACGGTGAGCAGTTCTTC. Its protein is CASSPRGTSDGEQFF.

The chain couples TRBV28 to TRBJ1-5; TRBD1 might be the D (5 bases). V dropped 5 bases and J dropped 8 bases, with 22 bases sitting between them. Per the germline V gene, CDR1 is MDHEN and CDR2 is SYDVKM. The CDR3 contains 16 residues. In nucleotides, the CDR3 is TGTGCCAGCAGTGGGCCGGTGCAGGGAGGATCCGAGCCCCAGCATTTT. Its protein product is CASSGPVQGGSEPQHF. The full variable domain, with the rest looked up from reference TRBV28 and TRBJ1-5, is DVKVTQSSRYLVKRTGEKVFLECVQDMDHENMFWYRQDPGLGLRLIYFSYDVKMKEKGDIPEGYSVSREKKERFSLILESASTNQTSMYLCASSGPVQGGSEPQHFGDGTRLSIL.

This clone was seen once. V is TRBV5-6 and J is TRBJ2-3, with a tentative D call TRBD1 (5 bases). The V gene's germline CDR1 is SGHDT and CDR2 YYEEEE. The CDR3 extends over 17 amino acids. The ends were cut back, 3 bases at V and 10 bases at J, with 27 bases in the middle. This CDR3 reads CASSSLAGSGVRGAQYF. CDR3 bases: TGTGCCAGCAGCTCCTTAGCAGGGTCCGGCGTAAGAGGAGCGCAGTATTTT.

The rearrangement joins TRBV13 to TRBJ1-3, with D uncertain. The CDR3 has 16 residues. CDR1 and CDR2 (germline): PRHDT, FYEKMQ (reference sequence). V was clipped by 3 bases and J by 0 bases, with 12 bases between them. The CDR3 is CASSLPRQHSGNTIYF. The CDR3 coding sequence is TGTGCCAGCAGCTTGCCCAGACAACACTCTGGAAACACCATATATTTT.

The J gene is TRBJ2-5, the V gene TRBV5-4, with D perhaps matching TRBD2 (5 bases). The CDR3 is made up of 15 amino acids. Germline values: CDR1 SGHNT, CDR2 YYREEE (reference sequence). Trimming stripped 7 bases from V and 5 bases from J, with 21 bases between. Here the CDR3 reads CASSNGMLTRETQYF. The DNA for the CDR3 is TGTGCCAGCTCTAACGGGATGCTCACCAGGGAGACCCAGTACTTC.

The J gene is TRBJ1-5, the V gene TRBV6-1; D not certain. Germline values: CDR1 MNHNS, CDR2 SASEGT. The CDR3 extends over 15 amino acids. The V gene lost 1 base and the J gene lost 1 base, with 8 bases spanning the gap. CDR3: CASSEEPGSNQPQHF. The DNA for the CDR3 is TGTGCCAGCAGTGAAGAGCCGGGGAGCAATCAGCCCCAGCATTTT.

Here the CDR3 DNA reads TGTGCCAGCAGTTCCCGGAGGTTAGGGGGCTACACCTTC. Protein product: CASSSRRLGGYTF. The gene calls are TRBV6-5 and TRBJ1-2; D call uncertain. With 4 bases removed from V and 8 bases from J, the gap between germline ends came to 14 bases. CDR1 MNHEY and CDR2 SVGAGI come from the germline V gene. The CDR3 is 13 residues long.

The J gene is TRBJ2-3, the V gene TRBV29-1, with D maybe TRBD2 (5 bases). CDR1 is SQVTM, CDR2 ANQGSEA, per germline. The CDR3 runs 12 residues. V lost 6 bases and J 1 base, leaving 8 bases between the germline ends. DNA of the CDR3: TGCAGCGTAACAGCGGGCACAGATACGCAGTATTTT. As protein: CSVTAGTDTQYF.

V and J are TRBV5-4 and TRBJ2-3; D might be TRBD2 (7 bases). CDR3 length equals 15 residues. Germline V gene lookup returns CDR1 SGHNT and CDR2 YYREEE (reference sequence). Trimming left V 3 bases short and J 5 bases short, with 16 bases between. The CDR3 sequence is CASSSSAGALDTQYF. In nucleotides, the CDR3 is TGTGCCAGCAGCTCATCGGCGGGGGCCTTAGATACGCAGTATTTT.

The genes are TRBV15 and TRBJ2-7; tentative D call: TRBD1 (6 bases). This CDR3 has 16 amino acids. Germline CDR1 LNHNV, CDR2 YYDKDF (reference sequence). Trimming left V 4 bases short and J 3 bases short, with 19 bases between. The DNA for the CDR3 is TGTGCCACCAGCACCGTGCAGGGGTCTGTAAGCTACGAGCAGTACTTC. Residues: CATSTVQGSVSYEQYF.

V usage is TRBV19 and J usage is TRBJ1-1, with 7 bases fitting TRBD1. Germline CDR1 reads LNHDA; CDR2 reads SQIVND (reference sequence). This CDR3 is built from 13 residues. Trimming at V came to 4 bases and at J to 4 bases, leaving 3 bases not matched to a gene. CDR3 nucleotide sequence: TGTGCCAGTAGTAGACAGGGTACCACTGAAGCTTTCTTT. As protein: CASSRQGTTEAFF.

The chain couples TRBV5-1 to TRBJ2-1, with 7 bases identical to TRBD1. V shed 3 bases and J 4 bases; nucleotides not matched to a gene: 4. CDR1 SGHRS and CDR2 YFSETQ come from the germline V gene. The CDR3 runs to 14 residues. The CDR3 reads CASSWTGPYNEQFF. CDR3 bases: TGCGCCAGCAGCTGGACAGGACCATACAATGAGCAGTTCTTC.

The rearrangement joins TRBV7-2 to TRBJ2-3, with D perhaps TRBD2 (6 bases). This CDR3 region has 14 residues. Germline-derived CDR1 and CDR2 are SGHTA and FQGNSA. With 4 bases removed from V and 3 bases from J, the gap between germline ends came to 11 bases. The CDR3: CASSYKAGTDTQYF. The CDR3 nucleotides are TGTGCCAGCAGCTACAAGGCGGGGACAGATACGCAGTATTTT. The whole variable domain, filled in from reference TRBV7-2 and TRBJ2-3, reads GAGVSQSPSNKVTEKGKDVELRCDPISGHTALYWYRQSLGQGLEFLIYFQGNSAPDKSGLPSDRFSAERTGGSVSTLTIQRTQQEDSAVYLCASSYKAGTDTQYFGPGTRLTVL.

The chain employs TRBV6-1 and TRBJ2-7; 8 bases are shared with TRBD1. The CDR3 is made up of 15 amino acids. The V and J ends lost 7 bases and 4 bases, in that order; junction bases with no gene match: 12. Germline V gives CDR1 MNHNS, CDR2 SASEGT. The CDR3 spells CASIGQGGLVYEQYF. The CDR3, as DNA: TGTGCCAGCATTGGACAGGGTGGCCTTGTTTACGAGCAGTACTTC.

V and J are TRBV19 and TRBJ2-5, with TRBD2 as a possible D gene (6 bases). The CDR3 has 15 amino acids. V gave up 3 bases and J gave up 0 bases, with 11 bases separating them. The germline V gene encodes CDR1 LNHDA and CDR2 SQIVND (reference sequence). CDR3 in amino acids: CASSMEGRYQETQYF. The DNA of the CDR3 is TGTGCCAGTAGTATGGAGGGAAGGTACCAAGAGACCCAGTACTTC.

The CDR3 nucleotides read TGTGCCAGCAGCTTAGATCTTCTAGCGGGGGGCAACACCGGGGAGCTGTTTTTT. This encodes CASSLDLLAGGNTGELFF. The chain combines TRBV11-2 with TRBJ2-2; 11 bases line up with TRBD2. With V trimmed by 0 bases and J by 2 bases, 5 bases remained unmatched. There are 18 residues in the CDR3. Per germline, CDR1 SGHAT and CDR2 FQNNGV.